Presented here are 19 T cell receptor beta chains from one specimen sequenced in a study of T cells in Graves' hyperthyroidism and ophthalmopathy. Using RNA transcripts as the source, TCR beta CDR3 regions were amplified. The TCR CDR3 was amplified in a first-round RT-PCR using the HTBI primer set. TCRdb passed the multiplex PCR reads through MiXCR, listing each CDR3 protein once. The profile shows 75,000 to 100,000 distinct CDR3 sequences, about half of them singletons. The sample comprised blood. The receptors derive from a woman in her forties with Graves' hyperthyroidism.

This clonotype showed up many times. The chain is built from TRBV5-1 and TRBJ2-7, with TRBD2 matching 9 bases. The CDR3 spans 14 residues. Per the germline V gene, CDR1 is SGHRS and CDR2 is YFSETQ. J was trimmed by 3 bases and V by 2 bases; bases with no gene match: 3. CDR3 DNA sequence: TGCGCCAGCAGCTTCCTAGCGGGGCACTACGAGCAGTACTTC. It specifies CASSFLAGHYEQYF.

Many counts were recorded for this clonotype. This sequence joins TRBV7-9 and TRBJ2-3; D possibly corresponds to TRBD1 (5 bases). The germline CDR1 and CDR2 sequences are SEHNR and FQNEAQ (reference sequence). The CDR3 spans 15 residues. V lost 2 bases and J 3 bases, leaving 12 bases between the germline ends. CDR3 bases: TGTGCCAGCAGCTTAACTCAGGGTACTACAGATACGCAGTATTTT. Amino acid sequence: CASSLTQGTTDTQYF.

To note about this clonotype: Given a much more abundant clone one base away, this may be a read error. The CDR3 nucleotides are TGTGCCACAACGGAGGCGGGAACCGGGGAGCTGTTTTTT. This codes for CATTEAGTGELFF. The chain has TRBV2 and TRBJ2-2; D may be TRBD2 (6 bases). Germline V lookup: CDR1 SNHLY, CDR2 FYNNEI. The CDR3 has 13 residues. V gave up 10 bases and J gave up 5 bases, with 14 bases separating them.

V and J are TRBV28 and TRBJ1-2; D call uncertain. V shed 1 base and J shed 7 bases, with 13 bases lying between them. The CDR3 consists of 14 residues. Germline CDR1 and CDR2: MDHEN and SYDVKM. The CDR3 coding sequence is TGTGCCAGCAGTTTATATTCAGGACGAGGTGGCTACACCTTC. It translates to CASSLYSGRGGYTF.

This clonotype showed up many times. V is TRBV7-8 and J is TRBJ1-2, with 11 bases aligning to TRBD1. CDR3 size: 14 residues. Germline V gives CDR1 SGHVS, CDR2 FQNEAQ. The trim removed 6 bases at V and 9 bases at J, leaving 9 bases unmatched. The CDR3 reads CASSFPGQGDRYTF. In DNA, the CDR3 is TGTGCCAGCAGTTTTCCGGGACAGGGGGATCGCTACACCTTC.

The CDR3 DNA sequence: TGTGCCAGCAGCTTTGGGTATTCACCCCTCCACTTT. This codes for CASSFGYSPLHF. The chain couples TRBV11-2 to TRBJ1-6; D call uncertain. Trimming left V 3 bases short and J 8 bases short, with 5 bases between. CDR1 SGHAT and CDR2 FQNNGV come from the germline V gene. This CDR3 spans 12 amino acids. Using reference TRBV11-2 and TRBJ1-6 for the parts outside the CDR3, the full variable domain is EAGVAQSPRYKIIEKRQSVAFWCNPISGHATLYWYQQILGQGPKLLIQFQNNGVVDDSQLPKDRFSAERLKGVDSTLKIQPAKLEDSAVYLCASSFGYSPLHFGNGTRLTVT.

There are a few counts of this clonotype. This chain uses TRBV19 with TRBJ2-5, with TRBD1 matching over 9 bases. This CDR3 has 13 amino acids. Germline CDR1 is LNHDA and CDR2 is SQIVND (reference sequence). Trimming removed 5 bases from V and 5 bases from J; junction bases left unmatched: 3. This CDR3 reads CASSVGTGETQYF. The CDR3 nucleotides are TGTGCCAGTAGTGTCGGGACAGGGGAGACCCAGTACTTC.

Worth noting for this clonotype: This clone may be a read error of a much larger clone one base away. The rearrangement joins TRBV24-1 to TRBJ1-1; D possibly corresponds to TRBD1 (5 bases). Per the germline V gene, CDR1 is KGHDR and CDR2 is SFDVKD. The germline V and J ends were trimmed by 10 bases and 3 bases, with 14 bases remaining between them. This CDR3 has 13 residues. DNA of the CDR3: TGTGCCACTCGGGGGGGGTGGGACACTGAAGCTTTCTTT. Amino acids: CATRGGWDTEAFF.

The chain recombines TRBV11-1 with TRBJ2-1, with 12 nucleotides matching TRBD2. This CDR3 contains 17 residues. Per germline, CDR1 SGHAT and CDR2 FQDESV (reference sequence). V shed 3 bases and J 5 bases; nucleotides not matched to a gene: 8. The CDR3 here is CASSFGLAGFVNNEQFF. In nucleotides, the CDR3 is TGTGCCAGCAGCTTCGGACTAGCGGGATTCGTGAACAATGAGCAGTTCTTC.

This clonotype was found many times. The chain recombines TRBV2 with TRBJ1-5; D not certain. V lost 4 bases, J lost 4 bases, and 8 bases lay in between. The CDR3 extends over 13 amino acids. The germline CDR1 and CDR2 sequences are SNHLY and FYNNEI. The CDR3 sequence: CASSARVNQPQHF. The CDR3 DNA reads TGTGCCAGCAGTGCCCGGGTAAATCAGCCCCAGCATTTT.

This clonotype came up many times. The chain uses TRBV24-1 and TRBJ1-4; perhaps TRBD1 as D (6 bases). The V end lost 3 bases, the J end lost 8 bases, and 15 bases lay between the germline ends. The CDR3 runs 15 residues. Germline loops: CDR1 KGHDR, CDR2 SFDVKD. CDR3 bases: TGTGCCACCAGTGATCCCAGATCGGGGGGCGAAAAACTGTTTTTT. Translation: CATSDPRSGGEKLFF.

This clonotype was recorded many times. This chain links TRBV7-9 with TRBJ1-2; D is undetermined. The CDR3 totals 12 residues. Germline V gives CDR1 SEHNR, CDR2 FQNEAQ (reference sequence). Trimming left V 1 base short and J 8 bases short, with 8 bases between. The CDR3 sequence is CASSLEVGGYTF. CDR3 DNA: TGTGCCAGCAGCTTAGAAGTAGGAGGCTACACCTTC.

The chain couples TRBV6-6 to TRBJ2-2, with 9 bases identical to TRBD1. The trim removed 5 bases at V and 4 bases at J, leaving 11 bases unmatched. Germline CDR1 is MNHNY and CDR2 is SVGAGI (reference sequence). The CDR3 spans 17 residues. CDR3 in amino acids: CASSATSGQGITGELFF. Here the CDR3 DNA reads TGTGCCAGCAGTGCCACCTCGGGACAGGGAATCACCGGGGAGCTGTTTTTT.

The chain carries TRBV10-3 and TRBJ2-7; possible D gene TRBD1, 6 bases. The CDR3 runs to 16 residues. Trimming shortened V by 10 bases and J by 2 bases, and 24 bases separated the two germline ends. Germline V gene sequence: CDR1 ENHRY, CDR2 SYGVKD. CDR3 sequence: CATVPGQQGNPYEQYF. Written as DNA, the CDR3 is TGTGCCACCGTGCCGGGACAACAAGGGAACCCCTACGAGCAGTACTTC.

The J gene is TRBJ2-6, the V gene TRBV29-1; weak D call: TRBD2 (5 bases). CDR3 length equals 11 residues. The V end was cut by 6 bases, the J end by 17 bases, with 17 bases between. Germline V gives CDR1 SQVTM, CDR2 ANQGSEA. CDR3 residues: CSVEDPDGLTF. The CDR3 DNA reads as TGCAGCGTGGAGGATCCGGACGGCTTGACTTTC. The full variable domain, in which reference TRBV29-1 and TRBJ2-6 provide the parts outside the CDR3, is SAVISQKPSRDICQRGTSLTIQCQVDSQVTMMFWYRQQPGQSLTLIATANQGSEATYESGFVIDKFPISRPNLTFSTLTVSNMSPEDSSIYLCSVEDPDGLTFGAGSRLTVL.

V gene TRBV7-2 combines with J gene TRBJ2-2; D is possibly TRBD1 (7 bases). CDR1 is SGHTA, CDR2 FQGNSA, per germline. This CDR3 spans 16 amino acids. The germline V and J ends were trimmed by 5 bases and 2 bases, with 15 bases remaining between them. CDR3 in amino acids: CASSAQGGFNTGELFF. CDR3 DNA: TGTGCCAGCAGCGCTCAGGGGGGCTTTAACACCGGGGAGCTGTTTTTT.

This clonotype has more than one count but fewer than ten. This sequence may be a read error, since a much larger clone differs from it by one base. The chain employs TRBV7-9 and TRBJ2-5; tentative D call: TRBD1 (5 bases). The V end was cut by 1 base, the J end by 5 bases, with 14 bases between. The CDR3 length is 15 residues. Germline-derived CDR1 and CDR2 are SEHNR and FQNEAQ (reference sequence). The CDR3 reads CASSLGGTGLETQYF. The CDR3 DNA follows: TGTGCCAGCAGCTTAGGGGGTACAGGATTGGAGACCCAGTACTTC.

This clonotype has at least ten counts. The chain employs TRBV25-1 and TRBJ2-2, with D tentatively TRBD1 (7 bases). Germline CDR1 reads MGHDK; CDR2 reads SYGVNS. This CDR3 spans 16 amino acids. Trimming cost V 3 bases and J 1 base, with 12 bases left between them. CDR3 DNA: TGTGCCAGCAGTGAGCGGGGACAGCTGAACACCGGGGAGCTGTTTTTT. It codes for CASSERGQLNTGELFF.

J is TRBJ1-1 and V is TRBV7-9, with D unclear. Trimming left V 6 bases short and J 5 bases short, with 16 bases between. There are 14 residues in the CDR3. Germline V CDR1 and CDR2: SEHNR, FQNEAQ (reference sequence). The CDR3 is CASSYSRRRTEAFF. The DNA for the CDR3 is TGTGCCAGCAGTTACTCTCGGCGGAGGACTGAAGCTTTCTTT.